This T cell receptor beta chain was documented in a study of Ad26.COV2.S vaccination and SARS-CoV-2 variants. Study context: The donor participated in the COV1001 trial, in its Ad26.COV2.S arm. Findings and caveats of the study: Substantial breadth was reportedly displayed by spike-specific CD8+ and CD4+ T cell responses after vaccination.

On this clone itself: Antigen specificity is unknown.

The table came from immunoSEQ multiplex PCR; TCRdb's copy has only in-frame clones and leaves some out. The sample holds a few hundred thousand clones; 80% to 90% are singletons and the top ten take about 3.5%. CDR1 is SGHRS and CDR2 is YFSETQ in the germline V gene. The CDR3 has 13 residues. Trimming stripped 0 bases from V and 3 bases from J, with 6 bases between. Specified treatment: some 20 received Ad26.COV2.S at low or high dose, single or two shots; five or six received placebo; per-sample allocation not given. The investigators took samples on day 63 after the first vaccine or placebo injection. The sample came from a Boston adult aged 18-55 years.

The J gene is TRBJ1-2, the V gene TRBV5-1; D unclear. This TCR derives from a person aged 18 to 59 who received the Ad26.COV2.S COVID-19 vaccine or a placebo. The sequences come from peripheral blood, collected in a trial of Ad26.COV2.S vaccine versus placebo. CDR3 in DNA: TGCGCCAGCAGCTTGGACGGGGACTATGGCTACACCTTC. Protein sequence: CASSLDGDYGYTF.